This TCR beta chain was identified during a study of lymphopenia after photon versus proton radiotherapy. Broader study findings: Only patients who died were analyzed for survival; proton advantage is unproven. In patients who died, overall survival fell as post-nadir TCR diversity dropped more. Relative stability marked proton patients; photon patients lost diversity and naive cells.

The CDR3 runs 16 residues. J lost 10 bases, V lost 3 bases, and 11 bases had no gene match. Germline V CDR1 and CDR2: MGHRA, YSYEKL. Assay used: immunoSEQ multiplex PCR; TCRdb lists only in-frame clones, some missing. Found here are tens of thousands of clones, approximately 86% of them singletons; the top ten hold 45% to 50%. With respect to this clone: Its antigen is still unknown.

This rearrangement joins TRBV4-1 to TRBJ1-4; TRBD1 matches 10 bases. The receptor comes from a woman aged 55-70 years with cholangiocarcinoma. Some clones in this sample may be carry-over from other donors' samples. The sample in question was peripheral blood, obtained from a patient treated with proton-based radiotherapy. CDR3 coding DNA: TGCGCCAGCAGCCAGTCGACAGGGGGCGTTTCGGGAAAACTGTTTTTT. It translates to CASSQSTGGVSGKLFF.